The clone carrying this T cell receptor beta chain was seen more than once but under ten times. Its antigen is currently unknown. This sample is part of a study of blood T cells in healthy people across ages. Across the whole study: About one barcoded beta molecule per two T cells was the capture yield of template switching. Study-wide points: Long-lived donors had more naive CD4+ cells and higher diversity than aged donors.

With V trimmed by 1 base and J by 0 bases, 2 bases remained unmatched. Germline CDR1 reads SGHTA; CDR2 reads FQGNSA. CDR3 size: 15 residues. Extraction yielded at least 5 micrograms of total RNA per sample. A second about 7 to 12 cycle PCR used barcoded and J-beta primers. Tags on each cDNA molecule came from a template-switch adaptor with 12 random nucleotides. Via MiXCR, TCRdb re-called the 5' RACE reads, giving one row per CDR3 protein. The sample lists roughly 680,000 distinct CDR3 sequences; over 40% were seen once. The chain recombines TRBV7-2 with TRBJ2-7; 8 bases are a match to TRBD1. The source of this sequence is a woman older than 75 in good health. The sample consisted of blood. In nucleotides, the CDR3 is TGTGCCAGCAGCTTAGTGCAGGGGGCCTCCTACGAGCAGTACTTC. Translation gives CASSLVQGASYEQYF.